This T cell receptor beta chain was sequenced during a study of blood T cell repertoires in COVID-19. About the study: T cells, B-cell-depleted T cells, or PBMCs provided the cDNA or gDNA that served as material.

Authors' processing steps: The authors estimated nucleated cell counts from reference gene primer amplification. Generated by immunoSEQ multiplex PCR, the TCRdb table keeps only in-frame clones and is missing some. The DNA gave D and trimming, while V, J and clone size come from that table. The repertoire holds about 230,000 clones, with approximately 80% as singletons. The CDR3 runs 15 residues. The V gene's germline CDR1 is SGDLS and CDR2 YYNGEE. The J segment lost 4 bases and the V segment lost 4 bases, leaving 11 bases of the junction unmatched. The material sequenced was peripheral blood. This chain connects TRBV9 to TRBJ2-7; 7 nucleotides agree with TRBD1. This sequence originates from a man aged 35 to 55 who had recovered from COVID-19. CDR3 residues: CASSYSQGSGYEQYF. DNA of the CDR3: TGTGCCAGCAGCTACTCACAGGGGTCGGGGTACGAGCAGTACTTC.